This TCR beta chain appears in the sequencing data of a study of blood T cells in healthy people across ages (dated by TCRdb to about 2015). Concerning the study at large: In model experiments, roughly one uniquely barcoded TCR beta cDNA molecule per two T cells was captured by template switching. The study measured age-related changes in TCR beta repertoire diversity using deep sequencing normalized with unique cDNA molecular identifiers. The donors were split into four age groups: young (average roughly 15 years), middle-aged (roughly 40), aged (over 55) and long-lived (under 90). To avoid experimental bias, donors of different ages were spread randomly across the sequencing lanes. For two donors (one aged 18 to 29 and one aged 80 or older), the study analyzed two additional independent replicas of 1 million unique cDNA reads from the same blood draw. Study-level results and caveats: Total diversity estimates from one million sequenced T cells were considered lower bounds and underestimates. The percentage of naive T cells measured by flow cytometry correlated strongly with observed TCR beta diversity. Observed TCR beta diversity per million T cells fell roughly linearly with age, and a significant reduction was already apparent by age around 40. Because donor CMV infection status was unknown, age-related changes in expanded clonotypes were potentially confounded. Compared with the aged group, more naive CD4+ T cells, fewer expanded clones and increased TCR diversity were shown by the long-lived group, suggesting age selection. Because profiling used bulk unsorted PBMCs, naive and antigen-experienced compartments could not be compared conclusively.

Systemically healthy Caucasian individuals from Russia, approximately 39 in total and aged about 6 to 90 years, were included as donors. Each donor gave 8 to 10 milliliters of peripheral blood, collected into EDTA-treated Vacutainer tubes. Ficoll-Paque density-gradient centrifugation was used to isolate PBMCs, with at least 6 million obtained per sample. Trizol reagent was used to extract total RNA from the PBMCs, yielding at least 6 micrograms per sample. For every donor, an aliquot of PBMCs went through flow cytometry to measure the percentages of naive CD45RAhigh/CD27high T cells. In regard to this clonotype: Which antigen it targets is not known. No qualities accompany the bases; no much larger clone lies one base away.

The library relied on 5' RACE. For sequencing, an Illumina HiSeq 2500 was employed. The second PCR ran for roughly 7 to 12 cycles and used a J-beta primer mix along with a sample-barcoded 5' primer. Each TCR beta cDNA molecule received a unique molecular identifier from a template-switch 5' adaptor carrying 12 random nucleotides. Each sample yielded at least 3 million CDR3-containing paired-end reads. The Mint cDNA synthesis kit, primed by a TRBC-specific oligonucleotide, was used to synthesize first-strand cDNA from all RNA. Following uracil-DNA glycosylase treatment, all cDNA underwent a first 18-cycle PCR with the universal primers M1SS and BC2_uni_R. Under the source paper's analysis protocol: For normalization, 1 million high-quality reads, each with a distinct molecular identifier, were randomly selected from each sample. Reads sharing molecular identifiers were discarded rather than binned into consensus sequences. MiTCR, set to a Q25 quality threshold and the strictest error-elimination algorithm, was used for CDR3 identification, clonotype clustering and error correction. A nonparametric unseen species model using Euler transformation provided a lower-bound estimate of total TCR beta diversity. The public reads were reprocessed in TCRdb via fastp at Q25 and MiXCR, keeping in-frame beta chains. When rows share a CDR3 protein, they turn into one entry using the most common DNA and genes. The V and J calls follow TCRdb's processing rather than the paper's. Here the sample has 700,000 to 950,000 distinct CDR3 sequences; approximately 43% occur a single time. The ten biggest clones cover under 25% of the sample.

CDR1 and CDR2, looked up from the germline V gene, are SNHLY and FYNNEI. The CDR3 runs 14 residues from the cysteine to the phenylalanine. The read is trimmed to its CDR3 DNA, 42 bases read in frame from base 1. Trimming removed 6 bases from V and 1 base from J, leaving 13 bases between the germline ends. This chain is built from TRBV2 and TRBJ2-7; TRBD2 is perhaps the D gene, given 5 matching bases. The material sequenced was blood. The sequence derives from an older woman in good health. The DNA sequence is as follows: TGTGCCAGCAGACTGGGCCGGAGGTCCTACGAGCAGTACTTC. It specifies CASRLGRRSYEQYF.